This TCR beta chain came from a study of patients and donors after allogeneic stem cell transplantation. This clonotype was recorded many times. CDR3 length equals 15 residues. Trimming cost V 4 bases and J 3 bases, with 15 bases left between them. TCRdb passed the RT-PCR reads through MiXCR, listing each CDR3 protein once. The data hold about 39,000 distinct CDR3 sequences, with over 25% observed a single time. The specimen sequenced was blood, either unsorted or a sorted T cell fraction (not recorded which). This receptor was obtained from a human donor who was either an allogeneic HSCT recipient or a stem cell or donor lymphocyte infusion donor (not recorded which). It is not recorded whose cells these are; they may come from a transplant donor. The rearrangement uses TRBV12-3 or TRBV12-4 and TRBJ1-2, with a tentative D call TRBD1 (6 bases). This CDR3 reads CASSYQGIGYYGYTF. In DNA form, the CDR3 reads TGTGCCAGCAGTTACCAGGGGATCGGCTACTATGGCTACACCTTC.